This TCR beta chain was documented in a study of CD8+ T cells in alopecia areata. Overall study: The study gave tofacitinib for 6 to 18 months, then 6 months off drug.

The ends were cut back, 5 bases at V and 8 bases at J, with 21 bases in the middle. Germline-derived CDR1 and CDR2 are LNHNV and YYDKDF (reference sequence). The CDR3 length is 15 residues. Treatment here: oral pan-JAK inhibitor, 5-10 mg twice daily. Patients with alopecia areata provided lesional scalp punch biopsies as well as peripheral blood. Sequencing used cDNA as its template, made by extracting RNA and reverse transcribing it. Sequencing was performed with immunoSEQ multiplex PCR; in TCRdb, only in-frame clones are kept and a portion is missing. Of about 160,000 clones listed, roughly two thirds are singletons.

The clonotype was recovered from a human donor with alopecia areata. V and J are TRBV15 and TRBJ1-2, with a tentative D call TRBD1 (6 bases). Sequenced here: CD4+ T cells sorted from blood, sampled at week 4, from a patient treated with tofacitinib. The CDR3 bases are TGTGCCACCAGCGGGGTCGACAGGACGACTGGGGGCTACACCTTC. It yields the protein CATSGVDRTTGGYTF.